The 28 T cell receptor beta chains below come from one sample, sequenced in a study of graft-versus-host responses after intestinal transplantation. Generated by immunoSEQ multiplex PCR, the TCRdb table keeps only in-frame clones and is missing some. Among 60,000 to 65,000 clones listed, over 90% were seen once. Antigens of these TCRs are unknown. Sequenced material: unstimulated CD8+ T cells sorted from spleen or lymph node cells, taken before transplant. The receptors here all came from a human donor who was the organ donor for an intestinal transplant.

The rearrangement links TRBV27 to TRBJ1-4; tentatively, D is TRBD1 (6 bases). The CDR3 spans 17 residues. Between the trimmed V and J ends, which lost 2 bases and 6 bases, there was a span of 19 bases. CDR1 MNHEY and CDR2 SMNVEV come from the germline V gene (reference sequence). The CDR3 DNA follows: TGTGCCAGCAGTTTAGTGTCGGGGGGCCGGGCTTATGAAAAACTGTTTTTT. Its protein is CASSLVSGGRAYEKLFF.

For this clone: Other DNA sequences in this sample translate to the same CDR3. This CDR3 is CASSDGTGGYGYTF. CDR3 sequence (DNA): TGTGCCAGCAGTGACGGGACAGGGGGCTATGGCTACACCTTC. The chain recombines TRBV6-4 with TRBJ1-2, with 11 positions matching TRBD1. Germline CDR1 MRHNA, CDR2 SNTAGT. V lost 2 bases, J lost 4 bases, and 0 bases stayed unmatched. This CDR3 contains 14 residues.

CDR3 nucleotide sequence: TGTGCCACCCGGGACAGGGGTTTGGTAGGCTACACCTTC. Translation gives CATRDRGLVGYTF. The chain has TRBV19 and TRBJ1-2; 10 nucleotides line up with TRBD1. J was trimmed by 8 bases and V by 10 bases; bases with no gene match: 10. The CDR3 consists of 13 residues. Germline CDR1 and CDR2: LNHDA and SQIVND (reference sequence).

Here the CDR3 DNA reads TGTGCCAGCAGCTTTACTAGCGGGATGAAAGAGACCCAGTACTTC. Its translation is CASSFTSGMKETQYF. The genes are TRBV7-2 and TRBJ2-5, with 10 bases identical to TRBD2. V shed 3 bases and J 3 bases; nucleotides not matched to a gene: 4. The CDR3 extends over 15 amino acids. The germline gives CDR1 SGHTA, CDR2 FQGNSA.

This clone was seen just once. The chain recombines TRBV10-3 with TRBJ2-5; 8 bases line up with TRBD1. This CDR3 is built from 13 residues. Germline assignment: CDR1 ENHRY and CDR2 SYGVKD. V lost 5 bases, J lost 7 bases, and 6 bases stayed unmatched. The CDR3: CAISTGGMGTQYF. CDR3 nucleotide sequence: TGTGCCATCAGTACAGGGGGGATGGGGACCCAGTACTTC.

The V gene is TRBV6-5, the J gene TRBJ2-7; D might be TRBD1 (7 bases). The CDR3 totals 14 residues. Trimming removed 5 bases at V and 4 bases at J, with 15 bases between. The germline V gene encodes CDR1 MNHEY and CDR2 SVGAGI. The CDR3 bases are TGTGCCAGCAGTCGGGGGACAGAGATGTACGAGCAGTACTTC. Its translation is CASSRGTEMYEQYF.

The V call is TRBV4-1, the J call TRBJ2-1, with 11 bases lining up with TRBD1. V was pared by 3 bases and J by 6 bases, with 10 bases of the junction left unmatched. CDR1 and CDR2 from the germline V gene are MGHRA and YSYEKL. This CDR3 comprises 17 residues. The CDR3 DNA reads TGCGCCAGCAGCCATCCCGACCCGGGGACAGGGGGCAATGAGCAGTTCTTC. Protein sequence: CASSHPDPGTGGNEQFF.

This clone was observed a single time. This chain joins TRBV9 and TRBJ2-3, with 8 bases lining up with TRBD2. Germline V gene data show CDR1 as SGDLS and CDR2 as YYNGEE. The CDR3 contains 15 residues. After removal of 7 bases from V and 0 bases from J, the junction contained 7 bases not matched to a gene. CDR3 nucleotides: TGTGCCAGCGGAGGGACTAGTAGCAGCACAGATACGCAGTATTTT. This gives the protein CASGGTSSSTDTQYF.

This clone was seen a handful of times. The V call is TRBV7-3, the J call TRBJ2-2, with 7 nucleotides matching TRBD1. The trim removed 4 bases at V and 9 bases at J, leaving 5 bases unmatched. CDR1 is SGHTA and CDR2 is FQGTGA in the germline V gene. This CDR3 region has 13 residues. As DNA, the CDR3 is TGTGCCAGCAGCTCGGACAGGAGAAGGGAGCTGTTTTTT. Amino acid sequence: CASSSDRRRELFF.

The J gene is TRBJ1-2, the V gene TRBV28; D may be TRBD1 (6 bases). V gave up 5 bases and J gave up 6 bases, with 13 bases separating them. CDR3 size: 13 residues. Germline V gene lookup returns CDR1 MDHEN and CDR2 SYDVKM. CDR3 nucleotides: TGTGCCAGCAGTCTCGGGACATCTGATGGCTACACCTTC. This codes for CASSLGTSDGYTF.

The J gene is TRBJ2-1, the V gene TRBV7-9, with 7 bases that match TRBD1. Per the germline V gene, CDR1 is SEHNR and CDR2 is FQNEAQ (reference sequence). After removal of 5 bases from V and 6 bases from J, the junction contained 7 bases not matched to a gene. The CDR3 runs to 14 residues. As DNA, the CDR3 is TGTGCCAGCAGCCCCTTAGACAGGGTCAATGAGCAGTTCTTC. This sequence encodes CASSPLDRVNEQFF. The full variable domain, in which reference TRBV7-9 and TRBJ2-1 provide the parts outside the CDR3, is DTGVSQNPRHKITKRGQNVTFRCDPISEHNRLYWYRQTLGQGPEFLTYFQNEAQLEKSRLLSDRFSAERPKGSFSTLEIQRTEQGDSAMYLCASSPLDRVNEQFFGPGTRLTVL.

The V and J genes are TRBV4-1 and TRBJ2-1, with a weak D call TRBD1 (5 bases). There are 20 residues in the CDR3. Germline loops: CDR1 MGHRA, CDR2 YSYEKL. V shed 3 bases and J shed 0 bases, with 24 bases lying between them. CDR3 sequence: CASSHFPGFSTRSSYNEQFF. The CDR3 region has the DNA TGCGCCAGCAGCCATTTCCCAGGGTTCTCCACCAGGAGCTCCTACAATGAGCAGTTCTTC.

The chain combines TRBV30 with TRBJ2-6; 11 bases map to TRBD1. The CDR3 spans 17 residues. Per the germline V gene, CDR1 is GTSNPN and CDR2 is SVGIG (reference sequence). V was pared by 2 bases and J by 0 bases, with 3 bases of the junction left unmatched. The DNA for the CDR3 is TGTGCCTGGAGTTCAGGGACAGGGGGCTCTGGGGCCAACGTCCTGACTTTC. It encodes CAWSSGTGGSGANVLTF.

The V gene is TRBV6-5, the J gene TRBJ2-2; a weak D match, TRBD1 (6 bases). V shed 0 bases and J shed 4 bases, with 12 bases lying between them. The CDR3 runs to 16 residues. Germline V gene sequence: CDR1 MNHEY, CDR2 SVGAGI. CDR3 nucleotide sequence: TGTGCCAGCAGTTACTCTATCGGACAGATCACCGGGGAGCTGTTTTTT. The encoded protein is CASSYSIGQITGELFF.

On this clone: Additional DNA sequences in this sample encode the identical CDR3. The chain carries TRBV27 and TRBJ2-1, with 11 bases lining up with TRBD2. Per germline, CDR1 MNHEY and CDR2 SMNVEV (reference sequence). Unmatched junction bases numbered 2, after V lost 6 bases and J lost 1 base. This CDR3 contains 15 residues. The CDR3, as DNA: TGTGCCAGCAGCTTAGCGGGAGGGTCCTACAATGAGCAGTTCTTC. Its protein is CASSLAGGSYNEQFF.

V and J are TRBV7-8 and TRBJ2-7; 7 bases match TRBD1. Germline trimming cut 4 bases from V and 5 bases from J; bases unmatched to any gene: 8. Germline V lookup: CDR1 SGHVS, CDR2 FQNEAQ. The CDR3 spans 14 residues. CDR3 loop: CASSSQGPRNEQYF. The CDR3 nucleotides are TGTGCCAGCAGCTCACAGGGGCCTCGCAACGAGCAGTACTTC.

The chain recombines TRBV19 with TRBJ2-2, with a weak D call TRBD2 (5 bases). This CDR3 region has 15 residues. The V and J ends lost 4 bases and 3 bases respectively, with 12 bases between them. The germline V gene encodes CDR1 LNHDA and CDR2 SQIVND (reference sequence). The CDR3 coding sequence is TGTGCCAGTAGTACCCCGGGGTCTCACACCGGGGAGCTGTTTTTT. It is translated as CASSTPGSHTGELFF. Full variable domain (rest looked up from reference TRBV19 and TRBJ2-2): DGGITQSPKYLFRKEGQNVTLSCEQNLNHDAMYWYRQDPGQGLRLIYYSQIVNDFQKGDIAEGYSVSREKKESFPLTVTSAQKNPTAFYLCASSTPGSHTGELFFGEGSRLTVL.

The chain recombines TRBV19 with TRBJ1-5; possibly TRBD1 for D (5 bases). Between the trimmed V and J ends, which lost 3 bases and 7 bases, there was a span of 10 bases. The germline V gene has CDR1 LNHDA and CDR2 SQIVND (reference sequence). This CDR3 contains 13 residues. The CDR3 here is CASSIQGGQPQHF. The DNA of the CDR3 is TGTGCCAGTAGTATTCAGGGTGGCCAGCCCCAGCATTTT.

The rearrangement joins TRBV5-4 to TRBJ1-1; the match to TRBD1 covers 9 bases. V gave up 0 bases and J gave up 2 bases; unmatched junction bases: 5. CDR3 length: 16 residues. CDR1 is SGHNT, CDR2 YYREEE, per germline (reference sequence). The CDR3 nucleotides are TGTGCCAGCAGCTTGGGAACAGGGGGCAGTAACACTGAAGCTTTCTTT. Encoded protein: CASSLGTGGSNTEAFF.

The chain couples TRBV27 to TRBJ2-7; possible D gene TRBD1, 6 bases. The V gene lost 8 bases and the J gene lost 6 bases, with 14 bases spanning the gap. Germline-derived CDR1 and CDR2 are MNHEY and SMNVEV (reference sequence). The CDR3 consists of 12 residues. The CDR3 loop is CASWDKLTEQYF. CDR3 nucleotides: TGTGCCAGCTGGGACAAACTCACCGAGCAGTACTTC.

V usage is TRBV5-8 and J usage is TRBJ2-4, with a tentative D call TRBD1 (5 bases). Germline V gene sequence: CDR1 SGHTS, CDR2 YDEGEE. The V and J ends lost 4 bases and 1 base respectively, with 18 bases between them. This CDR3 contains 17 residues. CDR3 nucleotide sequence: TGTGCCAGCAGCGAAGCAGGGTTCGGTTGGGCCAAAAACATTCAGTACTTC. This sequence encodes CASSEAGFGWAKNIQYF.

This chain links TRBV18 with TRBJ1-1; D unclear. This CDR3 contains 14 residues. CDR1 is KGHSH and CDR2 is LQKENI in the germline V gene. Trimming left V 4 bases short and J 3 bases short, with 12 bases between. CDR3: CASSRHMVYTEAFF. CDR3 sequence (DNA): TGTGCCAGCTCACGTCACATGGTTTACACTGAAGCTTTCTTT.

This clone was counted only a few times. This chain joins TRBV6-6 and TRBJ2-3; maybe TRBD2 (5 bases). This CDR3 region has 15 residues. From germline, CDR1 is MNHNY and CDR2 SVGAGI (reference sequence). V was trimmed by 2 bases and J by 4 bases, leaving 13 bases between them. CDR3 DNA: TGTGCCAGCAGTTACCTAGCCCCCCGCTCAGATACGCAGTATTTT. It translates to CASSYLAPRSDTQYF.

Concerning this clone itself: Sequence at one end of the junction differs from germline and may be a read error. This sequence joins TRBV23-1 and TRBJ2-4, with D unresolved. TRBV23-1 has ORF status, its function being uncertain. This CDR3 has 13 amino acids. The DNA of the CDR3 is TGCGCCAGCAGCCAATCCCCGGGAAACATTCAGTACTTC. This gives the protein CASSQSPGNIQYF.

This chain links TRBV5-6 with TRBJ2-1, with D possibly matching TRBD2 (6 bases). The CDR3 spans 15 residues. The germline V gene has CDR1 SGHDT and CDR2 YYEEEE. V was pared by 5 bases and J by 0 bases, with 12 bases between. The CDR3 reads CASSTGTLSYNEQFF. The CDR3 DNA is TGTGCCAGCAGTACCGGGACTCTCTCCTACAATGAGCAGTTCTTC. Complete variable domain (other parts from reference TRBV5-6 and TRBJ2-1): DAGVTQSPTHLIKTRGQQVTLRCSPKSGHDTVSWYQQALGQGPQFIFQYYEEEERQRGNFPDRFSGHQFPNYSSELNVNALLLGDSALYLCASSTGTLSYNEQFFGPGTRLTVL.

The rearrangement links TRBV28 to TRBJ1-4; a possible D gene is TRBD1 (6 bases). V was clipped by 1 base and J by 3 bases, with 12 bases between them. CDR3 length equals 16 residues. CDR1 and CDR2 from the germline V gene are MDHEN and SYDVKM. The CDR3: CASSLSPRQANEKLFF. CDR3 bases: TGTGCCAGCAGTTTATCCCCAAGACAGGCTAATGAAAAACTGTTTTTT.

This clone showed up just once. The chain recombines TRBV19 with TRBJ2-3; TRBD1 aligns across 9 bases. The CDR3 contains 15 residues. Per the germline V gene, CDR1 is LNHDA and CDR2 is SQIVND (reference sequence). Losses at the gene ends were 3 bases for V and 4 bases for J; bases not matched to a gene: 5. The CDR3 spells CASSIGTGFPDTQYF. CDR3 in DNA: TGTGCCAGTAGTATTGGGACAGGGTTTCCAGATACGCAGTATTTT.

The chain is built from TRBV7-9 and TRBJ2-6; D ambiguous. The CDR3 has 14 amino acids. Germline V gene data show CDR1 as SEHNR and CDR2 as FQNEAQ (reference sequence). V shed 5 bases and J shed 9 bases, with 14 bases lying between them. Here the CDR3 reads CASSATQAGNVLTF. CDR3 DNA: TGTGCCAGCAGCGCCACACAAGCAGGCAACGTCCTGACTTTC.